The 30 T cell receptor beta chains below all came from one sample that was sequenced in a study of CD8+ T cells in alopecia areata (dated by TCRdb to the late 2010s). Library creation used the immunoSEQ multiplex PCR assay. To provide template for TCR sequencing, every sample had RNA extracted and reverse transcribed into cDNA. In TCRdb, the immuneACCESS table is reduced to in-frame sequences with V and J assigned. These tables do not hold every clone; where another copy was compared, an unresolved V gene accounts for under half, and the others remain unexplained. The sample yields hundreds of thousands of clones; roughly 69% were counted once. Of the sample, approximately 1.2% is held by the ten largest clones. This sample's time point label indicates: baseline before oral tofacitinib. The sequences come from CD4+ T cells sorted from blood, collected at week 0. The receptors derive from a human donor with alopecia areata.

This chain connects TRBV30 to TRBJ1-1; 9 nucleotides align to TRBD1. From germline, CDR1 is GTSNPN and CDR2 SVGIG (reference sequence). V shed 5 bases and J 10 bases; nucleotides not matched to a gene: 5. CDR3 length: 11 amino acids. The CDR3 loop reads CAWGGQGGAFF. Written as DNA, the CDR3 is TGTGCCTGGGGGGGACAGGGAGGAGCTTTCTTT.

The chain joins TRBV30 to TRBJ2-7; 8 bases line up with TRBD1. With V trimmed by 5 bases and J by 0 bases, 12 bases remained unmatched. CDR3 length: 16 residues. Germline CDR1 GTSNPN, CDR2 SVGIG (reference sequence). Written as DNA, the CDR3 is TGTGCCTGGGCCCTAATACGGACAGGGAGCTCCTACGAGCAGTACTTC. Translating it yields CAWALIRTGSSYEQYF.

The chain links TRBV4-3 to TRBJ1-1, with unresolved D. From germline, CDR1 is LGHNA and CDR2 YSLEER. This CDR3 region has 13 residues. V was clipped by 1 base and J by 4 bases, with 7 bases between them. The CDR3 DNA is TGCGCCAGCAGCCAAGTGGCTGGCACTGAAGCTTTCTTT. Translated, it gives CASSQVAGTEAFF.

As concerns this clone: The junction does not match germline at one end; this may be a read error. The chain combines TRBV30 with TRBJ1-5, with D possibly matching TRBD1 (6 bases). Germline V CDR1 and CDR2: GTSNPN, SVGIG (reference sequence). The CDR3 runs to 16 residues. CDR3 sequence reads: CAWSVLGGQNNQSQHF. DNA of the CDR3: TGTGCCTGGAGTGTACTTGGGGGCCAGAACAATCAGTCCCAGCATTTT.

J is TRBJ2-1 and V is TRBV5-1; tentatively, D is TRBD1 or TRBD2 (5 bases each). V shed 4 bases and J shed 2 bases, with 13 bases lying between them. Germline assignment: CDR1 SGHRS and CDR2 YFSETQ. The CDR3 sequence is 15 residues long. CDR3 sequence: CASSTGTRTYNEQFF. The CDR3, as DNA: TGCGCCAGCAGCACCGGGACCCGTACCTACAATGAGCAGTTCTTC.

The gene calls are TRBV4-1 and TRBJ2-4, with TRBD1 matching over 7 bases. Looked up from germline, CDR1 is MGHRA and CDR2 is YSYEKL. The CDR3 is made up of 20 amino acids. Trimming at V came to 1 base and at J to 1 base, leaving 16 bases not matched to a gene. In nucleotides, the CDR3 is TGCGCCAGCAGCCAAGTCCGACAGGGAGTAGTAGGTGGTGCCAAAAACATTCAGTACTTC. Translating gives CASSQVRQGVVGGAKNIQYF.

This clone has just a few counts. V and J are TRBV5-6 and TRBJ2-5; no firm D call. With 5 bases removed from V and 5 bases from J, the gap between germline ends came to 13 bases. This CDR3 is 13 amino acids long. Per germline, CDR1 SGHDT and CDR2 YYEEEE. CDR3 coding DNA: TGTGCCAGCAGTTCGGCCCCGGTGGAGACCCAGTACTTC. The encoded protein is CASSSAPVETQYF. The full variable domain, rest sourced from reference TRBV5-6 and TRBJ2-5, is DAGVTQSPTHLIKTRGQQVTLRCSPKSGHDTVSWYQQALGQGPQFIFQYYEEEERQRGNFPDRFSGHQFPNYSSELNVNALLLGDSALYLCASSSAPVETQYFGPGTRLLVL.

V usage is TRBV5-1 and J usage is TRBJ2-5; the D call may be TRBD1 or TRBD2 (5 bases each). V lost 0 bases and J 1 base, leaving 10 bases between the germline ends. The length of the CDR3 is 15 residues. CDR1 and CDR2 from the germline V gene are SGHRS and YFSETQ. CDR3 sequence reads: CASSLVAGTQETQYF. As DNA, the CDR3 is TGCGCCAGCAGCTTGGTAGCAGGGACCCAAGAGACCCAGTACTTC.

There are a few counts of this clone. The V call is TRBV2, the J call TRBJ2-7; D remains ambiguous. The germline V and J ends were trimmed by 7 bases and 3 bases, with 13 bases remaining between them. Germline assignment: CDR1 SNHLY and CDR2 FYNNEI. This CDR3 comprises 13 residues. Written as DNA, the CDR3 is TGTGCCAGCAACGGGCCCCAAGGCTACGAGCAGTACTTC. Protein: CASNGPQGYEQYF. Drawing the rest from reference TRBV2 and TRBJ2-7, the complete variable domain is EPEVTQTPSHQVTQMGQEVILRCVPISNHLYFYWYRQILGQKVEFLVSFYNNEISEKSEIFDDQFSVERPDGSNFTLKIRSTKLEDSAMYFCASNGPQGYEQYFGPGTRLTVT.

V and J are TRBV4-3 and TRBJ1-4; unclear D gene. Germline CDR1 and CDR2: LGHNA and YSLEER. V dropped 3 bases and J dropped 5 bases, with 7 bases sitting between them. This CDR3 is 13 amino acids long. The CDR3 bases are TGCGCCAGCAGCCAGGAGCTAAATGAAAAACTGTTTTTT. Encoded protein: CASSQELNEKLFF.

CDR3 in amino acids: CASSQADSQETQYF. CDR3 nucleotide sequence: TGCGCCAGCAGCCAAGCTGACAGTCAAGAGACCCAGTACTTC. The chain links TRBV4-1 to TRBJ2-5; D perhaps matches TRBD1 (5 bases). V lost 1 base and J 2 bases, leaving 8 bases between the germline ends. The CDR3 loop spans 14 amino acids. CDR1 MGHRA and CDR2 YSYEKL come from the germline V gene.

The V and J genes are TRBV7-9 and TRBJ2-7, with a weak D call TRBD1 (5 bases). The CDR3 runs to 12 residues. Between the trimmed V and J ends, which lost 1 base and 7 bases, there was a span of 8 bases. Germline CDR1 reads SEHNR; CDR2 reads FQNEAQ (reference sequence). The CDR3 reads CASSLDKGEQYF. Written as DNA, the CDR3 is TGTGCCAGCAGCTTAGACAAGGGGGAGCAGTACTTC.

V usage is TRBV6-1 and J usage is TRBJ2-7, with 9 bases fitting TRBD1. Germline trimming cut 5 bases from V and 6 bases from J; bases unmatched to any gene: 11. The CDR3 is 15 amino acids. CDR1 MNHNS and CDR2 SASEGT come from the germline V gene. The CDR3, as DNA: TGTGCCAGCAGTTCGAAGGACAGGGGAAAGGGCGAGCAGTACTTC. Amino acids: CASSSKDRGKGEQYF.

This CDR3 is CASSTTGTSDDTQYF. The DNA for the CDR3 is TGCGCCAGCAGCACAACCGGGACTAGCGACGATACGCAGTATTTT. The genes are TRBV5-1 and TRBJ2-3; 10 bases map to TRBD2. The CDR3 spans 15 residues. CDR1 and CDR2 (germline): SGHRS, YFSETQ. The V gene end was trimmed by 4 bases and the J gene end by 6 bases; junction bases not matched to a gene: 8.

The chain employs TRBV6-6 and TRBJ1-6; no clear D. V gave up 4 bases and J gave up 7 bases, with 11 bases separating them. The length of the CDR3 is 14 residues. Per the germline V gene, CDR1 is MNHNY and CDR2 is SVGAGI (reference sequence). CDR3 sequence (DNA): TGTGCCAGCAGTTGGGAAGGTGGGAATTCACCCCTCCACTTT. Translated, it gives CASSWEGGNSPLHF.

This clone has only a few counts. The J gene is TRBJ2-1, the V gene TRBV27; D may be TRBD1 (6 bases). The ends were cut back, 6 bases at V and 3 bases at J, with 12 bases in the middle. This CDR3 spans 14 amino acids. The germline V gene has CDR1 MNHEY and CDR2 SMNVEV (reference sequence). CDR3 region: CASRVQGGYNEQFF. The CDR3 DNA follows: TGTGCCAGCAGGGTACAGGGTGGCTACAATGAGCAGTTCTTC.

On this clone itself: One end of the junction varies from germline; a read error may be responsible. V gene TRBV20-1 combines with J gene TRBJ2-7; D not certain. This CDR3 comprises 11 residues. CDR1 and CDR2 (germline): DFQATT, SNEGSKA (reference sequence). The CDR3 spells CSATDRSNSHF. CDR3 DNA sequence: TGCAGTGCTACAGACCGGTCGAACTCGCACTTC.

CDR3 nucleotides: TGTGCCTGGAGTGTACGGGACAGGATGAACACTGAAGCTTTCTTT. Translating gives CAWSVRDRMNTEAFF. This chain uses TRBV30 with TRBJ1-1; 8 bases align to TRBD1. Trimming at V came to 0 bases and at J to 0 bases, leaving 3 bases not matched to a gene. This CDR3 comprises 15 residues. The germline CDR1 and CDR2 sequences are GTSNPN and SVGIG (reference sequence).

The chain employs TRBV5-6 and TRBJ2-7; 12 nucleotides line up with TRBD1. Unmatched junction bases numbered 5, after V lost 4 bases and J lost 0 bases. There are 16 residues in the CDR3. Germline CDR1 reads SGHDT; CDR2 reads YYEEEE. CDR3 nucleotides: TGTGCCAGCAGCGCGGGACAGGGGGCCTACTCCTACGAGCAGTACTTC. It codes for CASSAGQGAYSYEQYF.

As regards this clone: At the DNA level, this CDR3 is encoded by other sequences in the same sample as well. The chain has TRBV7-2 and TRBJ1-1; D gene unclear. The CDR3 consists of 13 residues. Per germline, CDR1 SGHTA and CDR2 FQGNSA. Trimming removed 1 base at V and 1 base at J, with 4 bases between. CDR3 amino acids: CASSLGQNTEAFF. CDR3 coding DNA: TGTGCCAGCAGCTTAGGGCAGAACACTGAAGCTTTCTTT.

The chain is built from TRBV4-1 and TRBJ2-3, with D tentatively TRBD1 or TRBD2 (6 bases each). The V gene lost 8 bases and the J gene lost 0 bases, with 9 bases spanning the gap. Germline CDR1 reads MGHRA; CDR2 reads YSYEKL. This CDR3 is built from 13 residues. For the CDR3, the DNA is TGCGCCAGCCGGGGGCCCAGCACAGATACGCAGTATTTT. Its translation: CASRGPSTDTQYF.

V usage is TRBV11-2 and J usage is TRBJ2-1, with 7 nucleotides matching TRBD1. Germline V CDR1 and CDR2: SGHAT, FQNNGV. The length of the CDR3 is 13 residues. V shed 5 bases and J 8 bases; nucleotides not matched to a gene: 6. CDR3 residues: CASSPTGAYEQFF. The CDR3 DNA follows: TGTGCCAGCAGCCCTACAGGGGCCTATGAGCAGTTCTTC.

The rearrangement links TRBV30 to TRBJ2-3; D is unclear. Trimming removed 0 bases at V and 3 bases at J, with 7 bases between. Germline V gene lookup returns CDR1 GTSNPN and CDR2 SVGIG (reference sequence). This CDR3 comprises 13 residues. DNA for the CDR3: TGTGCCTGGAGTGTGGTGGGAACAGATACGCAGTATTTT. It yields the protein CAWSVVGTDTQYF.

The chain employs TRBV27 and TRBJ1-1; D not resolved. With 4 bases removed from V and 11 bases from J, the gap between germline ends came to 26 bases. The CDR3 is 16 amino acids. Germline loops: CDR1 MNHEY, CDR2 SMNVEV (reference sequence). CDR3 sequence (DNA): TGTGCCAGCAGTTGGACGCCTTCATGGCTCGGAATGTCTGCTTTCTTT. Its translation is CASSWTPSWLGMSAFF.

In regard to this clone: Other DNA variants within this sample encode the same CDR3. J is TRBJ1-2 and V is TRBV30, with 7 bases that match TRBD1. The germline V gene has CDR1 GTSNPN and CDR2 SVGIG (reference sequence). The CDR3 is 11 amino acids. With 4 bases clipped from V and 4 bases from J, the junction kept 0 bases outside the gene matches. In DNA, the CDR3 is TGTGCCTGGACAGGGGGCTATGGCTACACCTTC. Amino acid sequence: CAWTGGYGYTF.

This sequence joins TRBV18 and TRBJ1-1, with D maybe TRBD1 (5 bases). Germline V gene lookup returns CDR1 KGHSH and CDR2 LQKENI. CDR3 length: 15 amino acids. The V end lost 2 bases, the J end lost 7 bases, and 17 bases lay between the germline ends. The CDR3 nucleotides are TGTGCCAGCTCACCAACGAAGGGACCAATTGGTGAAGCTTTCTTT. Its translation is CASSPTKGPIGEAFF.

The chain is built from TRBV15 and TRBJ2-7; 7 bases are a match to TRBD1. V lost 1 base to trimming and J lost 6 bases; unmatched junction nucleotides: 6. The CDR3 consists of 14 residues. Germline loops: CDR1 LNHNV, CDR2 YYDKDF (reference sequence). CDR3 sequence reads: CATSRARRGTEQYF. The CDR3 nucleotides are TGTGCCACCAGCAGAGCTCGCAGGGGGACCGAGCAGTACTTC.

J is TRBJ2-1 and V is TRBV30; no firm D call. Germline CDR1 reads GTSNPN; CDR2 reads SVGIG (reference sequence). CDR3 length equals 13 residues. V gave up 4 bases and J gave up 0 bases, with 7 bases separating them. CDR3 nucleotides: TGTGCCTGGATGTATCCCTCCTACAATGAGCAGTTCTTC. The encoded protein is CAWMYPSYNEQFF.

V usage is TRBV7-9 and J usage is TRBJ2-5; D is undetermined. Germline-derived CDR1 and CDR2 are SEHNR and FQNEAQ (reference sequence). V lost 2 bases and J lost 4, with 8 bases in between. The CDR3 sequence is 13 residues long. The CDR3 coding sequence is TGTGCCAGCAGCTTAAGTGGGTCAGAGACCCAGTACTTC. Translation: CASSLSGSETQYF.

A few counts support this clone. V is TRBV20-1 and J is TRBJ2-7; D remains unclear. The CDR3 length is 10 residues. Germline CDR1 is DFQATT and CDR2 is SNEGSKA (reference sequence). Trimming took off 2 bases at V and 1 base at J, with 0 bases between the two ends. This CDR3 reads CSARSYEQYF. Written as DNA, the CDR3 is TGCAGTGCTAGATCCTACGAGCAGTACTTC.